The 12 T cell receptor beta chains below were found in one sample sequenced in a study of T cells in Graves' hyperthyroidism and ophthalmopathy. RNA transcripts served as the template for amplifying TCR beta CDR3 regions. During a first-round RT-PCR of the TCR CDR3, the HTBI primer set was used. TCRdb reprocessed the multiplex PCR reads via MiXCR and lists one record per CDR3 protein. The profile shows 330,000 or so distinct CDR3 sequences, 15% to 20% of them singletons. The sample comprised blood. These receptors were obtained from a woman aged 40 to 55 with Graves' ophthalmopathy.

This chain uses TRBV12-3 or TRBV12-4 with TRBJ1-2; the D is unclear. This CDR3 region has 13 residues. Deletions cut 5 bases from V and 5 bases from J, with 12 bases between. The CDR3 is CASSNNGGYGYTF. In nucleotides, the CDR3 is TGTGCCAGCAGTAACAACGGAGGGTATGGCTACACCTTC.

This clonotype was seen repeatedly, ten times or more. The chain joins TRBV6-1 to TRBJ2-2, with D perhaps TRBD1 (6 bases). The CDR3 extends over 15 amino acids. The germline V gene encodes CDR1 MNHNS and CDR2 SASEGT. Trimming took 7 bases from V and 1 from J, leaving 13 bases between them. For the CDR3, the DNA is TGTGCCAGCACCGAGCAGGGGAAGAACACCGGGGAGCTGTTTTTT. Translation: CASTEQGKNTGELFF.

In this sample, this clonotype turned up many times. A read error may be the cause here, since a much bigger clone is one base away. The chain is built from TRBV27 and TRBJ2-2, with TRBD2 matching 13 bases. The CDR3 spans 17 residues. The germline V gene has CDR1 MNHEY and CDR2 SMNVEV (reference sequence). The CDR3 coding sequence is TGTGCCAGCAGGGACCTAGGGACTAGCGGGAAAAACGGGGTGCTGTTTTTT. This sequence encodes CASRDLGTSGKNGVLFF.

There are many counts of this clonotype. CDR3 DNA: TGTGCCTGGACCCGCTCCGACAGGGGGCGCGGCTACGAGCAGTACTTC. This sequence encodes CAWTRSDRGRGYEQYF. The chain joins TRBV30 to TRBJ2-7; 10 bases line up with TRBD1. The CDR3 spans 16 residues. Per germline, CDR1 GTSNPN and CDR2 SVGIG (reference sequence). Trimming cost V 4 bases and J 3 bases; bases outside gene matches: 12.

This clonotype has at least ten counts. V is TRBV6-2 or TRBV6-3 and J is TRBJ2-7; a possible D gene is TRBD1 (6 bases). CDR1 and CDR2 (germline): MNHEY, SVGEGT. This CDR3 contains 13 residues. The ends were cut back, 6 bases at V and 1 base at J, with 10 bases in the middle. In DNA form, the CDR3 reads TGTGCCAGCAGAAGGACAGCTTCCTACGAGCAGTACTTC. This codes for CASRRTASYEQYF.

This clonotype appeared many times. This rearrangement joins TRBV19 to TRBJ2-1, with a tentative D call TRBD2 (6 bases). The V gene's germline CDR1 is LNHDA and CDR2 SQIVND (reference sequence). This CDR3 is 14 amino acids long. Trimming left V 3 bases short and J 7 bases short, with 13 bases between. CDR3 in amino acids: CASSMMAGPNEQFF. CDR3 in DNA: TGTGCCAGTAGTATGATGGCGGGACCGAATGAGCAGTTCTTC.

This chain links TRBV27 with TRBJ1-5; TRBD1 is a possible D gene (6 bases). The germline V gene has CDR1 MNHEY and CDR2 SMNVEV (reference sequence). This CDR3 region has 15 residues. V shed 0 bases and J shed 7 bases, with 13 bases lying between them. The CDR3 is CASSLSSGAGQPQHF. CDR3 sequence (DNA): TGTGCCAGCAGTTTATCGTCGGGGGCAGGGCAGCCCCAGCATTTT.

In this sample, this clonotype turned up many times. The chain is built from TRBV5-1 and TRBJ2-7; a weak D match, TRBD2 (6 bases). CDR1 is SGHRS, CDR2 YFSETQ, per germline. V lost 2 bases and J 2 bases, leaving 14 bases between the germline ends. The CDR3 runs to 15 residues. For the CDR3, the DNA is TGCGCCAGCAGCTTCAGGGAGGATCGGGCCTACGAGCAGTACTTC. Its translation: CASSFREDRAYEQYF.

This clonotype came up many times. This sequence joins TRBV11-2 and TRBJ2-2, with 7 bases aligning to TRBD1. The V gene's germline CDR1 is SGHAT and CDR2 FQNNGV. The CDR3 is 15 residues long. Germline trimming cut 7 bases from V and 4 bases from J; bases unmatched to any gene: 9. This chain's CDR3 is CASITPGQSTGELFF. The CDR3 nucleotides are TGTGCCAGCATCACACCGGGACAGTCCACCGGGGAGCTGTTTTTT.

The chain carries TRBV7-2 and TRBJ2-7, with D possibly being TRBD2 (6 bases). CDR1 and CDR2 from the germline V gene are SGHTA and FQGNSA. The germline V and J ends were trimmed by 1 base and 6 bases, with 10 bases remaining between them. The CDR3 runs to 13 residues. This CDR3 is CASSLVGTGEQYF. The CDR3 DNA sequence: TGTGCCAGCAGCTTAGTCGGGACTGGCGAGCAGTACTTC. Full variable domain (missing parts from reference TRBV7-2 and TRBJ2-7): GAGVSQSPSNKVTEKGKDVELRCDPISGHTALYWYRQSLGQGLEFLIYFQGNSAPDKSGLPSDRFSAERTGGSVSTLTIQRTQQEDSAVYLCASSLVGTGEQYFGPGTRLTVT.

This clonotype was counted ten times or more. The gene calls are TRBV4-1 and TRBJ2-7, with 12 bases identical to TRBD2. The CDR3 has 15 amino acids. Unmatched junction bases numbered 2, after V lost 3 bases and J lost 2 bases. Germline values: CDR1 MGHRA, CDR2 YSYEKL. The CDR3 DNA is TGCGCCAGCAGCCAGCGACTAGCGGGAGCCTACGAGCAGTACTTC. It codes for CASSQRLAGAYEQYF.

This clonotype was observed a few times. The chain's CDR3 is CASSLARDRSTEAFF. The CDR3 coding sequence is TGTGCCAGCAGTTTAGCCCGGGACAGAAGCACTGAAGCTTTCTTT. This chain connects TRBV12-3 or TRBV12-4 to TRBJ1-1; TRBD1 matches at 7 bases. The CDR3 length is 15 residues. The V and J ends lost 0 bases and 4 bases, in that order; junction bases with no gene match: 5.